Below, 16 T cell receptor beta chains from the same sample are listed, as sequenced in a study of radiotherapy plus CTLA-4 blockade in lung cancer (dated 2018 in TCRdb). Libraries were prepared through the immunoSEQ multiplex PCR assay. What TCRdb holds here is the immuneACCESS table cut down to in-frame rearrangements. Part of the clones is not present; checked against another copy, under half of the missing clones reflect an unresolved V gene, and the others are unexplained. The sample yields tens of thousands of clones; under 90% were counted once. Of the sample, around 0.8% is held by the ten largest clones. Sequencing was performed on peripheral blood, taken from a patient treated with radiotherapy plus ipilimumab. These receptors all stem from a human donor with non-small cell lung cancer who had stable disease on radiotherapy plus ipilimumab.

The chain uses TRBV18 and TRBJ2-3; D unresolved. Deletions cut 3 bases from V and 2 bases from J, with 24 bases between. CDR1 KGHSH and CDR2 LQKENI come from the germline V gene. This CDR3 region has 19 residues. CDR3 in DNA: TGTGCCAGCTCACCCCTCGAAAACCTGATAGGCGCAAACACAGATACGCAGTATTTT. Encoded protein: CASSPLENLIGANTDTQYF.

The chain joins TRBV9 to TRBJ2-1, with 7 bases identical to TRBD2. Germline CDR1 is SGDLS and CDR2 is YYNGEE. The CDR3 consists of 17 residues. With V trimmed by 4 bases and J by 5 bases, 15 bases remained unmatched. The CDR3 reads CASSPRDRGVGDNEQFF. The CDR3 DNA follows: TGTGCCAGCAGCCCCAGGGATCGGGGGGTGGGGGACAATGAGCAGTTCTTC.

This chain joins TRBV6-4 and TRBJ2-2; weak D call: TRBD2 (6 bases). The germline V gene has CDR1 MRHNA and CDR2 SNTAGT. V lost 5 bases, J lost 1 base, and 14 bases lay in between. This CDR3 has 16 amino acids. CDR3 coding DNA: TGTGCCAGCAGTCCCCTGGCGGGATTGAACACCGGGGAGCTGTTTTTT. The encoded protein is CASSPLAGLNTGELFF.

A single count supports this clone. The CDR3 here is CASSPRNTGELFF. The CDR3 coding sequence is TGTGCCAGCTCACCGAGAAACACCGGGGAGCTGTTTTTT. This sequence joins TRBV18 and TRBJ2-2, with D unclear. Germline V gene sequence: CDR1 KGHSH, CDR2 LQKENI. The CDR3 covers 13 residues. V lost 3 bases, J lost 2 bases, and 4 bases lay in between.

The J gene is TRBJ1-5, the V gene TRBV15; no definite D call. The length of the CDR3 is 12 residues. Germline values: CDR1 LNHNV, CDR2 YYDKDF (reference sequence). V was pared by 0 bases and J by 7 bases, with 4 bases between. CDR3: CATSRDTQPQHF. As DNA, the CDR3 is TGTGCCACCAGCAGAGATACCCAGCCCCAGCATTTT.

In DNA form, the CDR3 reads TGTGCCAGCAGCTCTTACAGGGGGGGGGAGACCCAGTACTTC. It yields the protein CASSSYRGGETQYF. The chain couples TRBV21-1 to TRBJ2-5; the table's D call, TRBD1, has no DNA check behind it. TRBV21-1 is assigned pseudogene status. The CDR3 is 14 residues long.

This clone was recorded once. CDR3 protein: CASSLGVASYNEQFF. For the CDR3, the DNA is TGTGCCAGCAGCTTGGGGGTGGCTTCCTACAATGAGCAGTTCTTC. The chain is built from TRBV5-6 and TRBJ2-1; D gene unclear. Trimming cost V 0 bases and J 1 base, with 8 bases left between them. The CDR3 length is 15 residues. Germline assignment: CDR1 SGHDT and CDR2 YYEEEE.

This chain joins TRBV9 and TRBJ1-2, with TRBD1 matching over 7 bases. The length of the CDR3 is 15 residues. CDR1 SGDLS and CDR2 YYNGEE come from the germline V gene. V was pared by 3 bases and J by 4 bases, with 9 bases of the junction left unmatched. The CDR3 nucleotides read TGTGCCAGCAGCGAGGGGGACAGTGGTTTCTATGGCTACACCTTC. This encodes CASSEGDSGFYGYTF.

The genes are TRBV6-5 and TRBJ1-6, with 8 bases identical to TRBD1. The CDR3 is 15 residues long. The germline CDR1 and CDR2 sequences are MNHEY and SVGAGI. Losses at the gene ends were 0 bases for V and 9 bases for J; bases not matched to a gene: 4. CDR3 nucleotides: TGTGCCAGCAGTTACTCGCGGACAGGGACTTCACCCCTCCACTTT. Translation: CASSYSRTGTSPLHF.

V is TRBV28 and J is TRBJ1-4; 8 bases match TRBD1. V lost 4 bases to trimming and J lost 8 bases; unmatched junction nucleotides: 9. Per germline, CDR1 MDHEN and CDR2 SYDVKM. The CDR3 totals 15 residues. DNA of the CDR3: TGTGCCAGCAGTTGGGCAGGGGGCGCAGGGGAAAAACTGTTTTTT. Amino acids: CASSWAGGAGEKLFF.

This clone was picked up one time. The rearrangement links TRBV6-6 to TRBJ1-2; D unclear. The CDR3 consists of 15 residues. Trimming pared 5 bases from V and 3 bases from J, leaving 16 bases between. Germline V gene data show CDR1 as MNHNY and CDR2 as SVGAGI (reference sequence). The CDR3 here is CASSRGLEAHYGYTF. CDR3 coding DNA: TGTGCCAGCAGTAGAGGGCTTGAGGCACACTATGGCTACACCTTC.

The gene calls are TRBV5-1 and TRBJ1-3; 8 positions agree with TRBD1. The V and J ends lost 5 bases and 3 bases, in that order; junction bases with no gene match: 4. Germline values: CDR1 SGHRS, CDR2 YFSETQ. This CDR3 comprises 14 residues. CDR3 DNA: TGCGCCAGCAGTCACGGACAGGGTGGAAACACCATATATTTT. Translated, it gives CASSHGQGGNTIYF.

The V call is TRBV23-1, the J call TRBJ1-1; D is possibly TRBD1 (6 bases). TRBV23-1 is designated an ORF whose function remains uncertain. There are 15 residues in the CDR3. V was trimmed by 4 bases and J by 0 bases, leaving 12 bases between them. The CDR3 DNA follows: TGCGCCAGCAGTCTTAGGGGGTTTATGAACACTGAAGCTTTCTTT. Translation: CASSLRGFMNTEAFF.

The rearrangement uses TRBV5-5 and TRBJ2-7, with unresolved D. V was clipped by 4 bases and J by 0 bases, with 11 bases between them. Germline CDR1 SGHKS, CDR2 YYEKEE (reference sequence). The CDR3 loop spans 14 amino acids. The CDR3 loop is CASSPVANSYEQYF. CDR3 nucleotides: TGTGCCAGCAGCCCTGTGGCCAACTCCTACGAGCAGTACTTC.

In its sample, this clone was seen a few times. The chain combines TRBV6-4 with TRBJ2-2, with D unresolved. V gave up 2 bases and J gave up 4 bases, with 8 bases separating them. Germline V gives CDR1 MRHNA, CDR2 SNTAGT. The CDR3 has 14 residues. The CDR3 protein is CASSDKQSTGELFF. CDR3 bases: TGTGCCAGCAGTGACAAGCAGTCCACCGGGGAGCTGTTTTTT.

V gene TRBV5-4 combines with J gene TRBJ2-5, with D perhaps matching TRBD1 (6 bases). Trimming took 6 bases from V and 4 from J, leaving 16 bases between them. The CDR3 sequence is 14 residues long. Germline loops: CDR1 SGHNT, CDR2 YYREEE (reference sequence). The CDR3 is CASTLMGAGETQYF. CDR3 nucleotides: TGTGCCAGCACCCTTATGGGGGCAGGAGAGACCCAGTACTTC.